This TCR beta chain was retrieved from a study of vaccination effects on CD4 cells after COVID-19. Study at large: Samples collected post-vaccine were obtained a median of 72 days after the second dose. They grew 1.8 million or so PBMC in each well, adding about 10 IU/ml IL-2 and 10 ug/ml peptides.

Clones were read by immunoSEQ multiplex PCR, and TCRdb kept only the in-frame ones, dropping some. The data contain about 45,000 clones, approximately 77% of them singletons. The study, taken as a whole, reports: There was marked clonal contraction among infection- and vaccine-induced clones late after vaccination.

CD4+ T cell isolation took place after less than 13 days of culture. Participants received two doses of either the BNT162b2 or mRNA-1273 vaccine. Researchers swapped half the medium for IL-2 medium on both days 3 and 7. V was pared by 5 bases and J by 5 bases, with 8 bases of the junction left unmatched. From germline, CDR1 is SEHNR and CDR2 FQNEAQ (reference sequence). The CDR3 extends over 16 amino acids. For this clone: Its target is unknown.

The receptor's source is a human donor who received a COVID-19 vaccine. The sample was CD4+ T cells from PBMCs cultured without peptide, taken after COVID-19 vaccination. The chain employs TRBV7-9 and TRBJ2-5; the match to TRBD2 covers 13 bases. The CDR3 region is CASSQGLAGAGETQYF. The CDR3 coding sequence is TGTGCCAGCAGCCAAGGACTAGCGGGAGCGGGGGAGACCCAGTACTTC.